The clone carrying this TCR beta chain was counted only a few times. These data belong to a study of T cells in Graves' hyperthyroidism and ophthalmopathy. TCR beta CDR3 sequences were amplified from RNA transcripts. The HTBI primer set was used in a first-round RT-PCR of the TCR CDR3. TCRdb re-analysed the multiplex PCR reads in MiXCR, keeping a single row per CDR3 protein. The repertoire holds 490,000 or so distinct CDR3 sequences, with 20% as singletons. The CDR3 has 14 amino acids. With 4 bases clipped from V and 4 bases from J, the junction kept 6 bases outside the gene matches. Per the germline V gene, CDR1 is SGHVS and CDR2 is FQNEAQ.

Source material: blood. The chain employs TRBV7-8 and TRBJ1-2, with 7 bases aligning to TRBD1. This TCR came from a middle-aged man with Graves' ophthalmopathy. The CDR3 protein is CASSSRQGVYGYTF. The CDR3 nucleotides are TGTGCCAGCAGCTCTCGACAGGGTGTCTATGGCTACACCTTC.